This T cell receptor beta chain appears in the sequencing data of a study of beta chain features in type 1 diabetes (dated by TCRdb to 2016 to 2018). Study-wide context: Mean age, gender distribution, total cell number and subset yield did not differ between patients and healthy donors. Regulatory and stem cell-like memory subsets were isolated from only 8 patients and about eight healthy donors, whereas naive and central memory subsets came from all 30 or so donors. A total of 100 million to 110 million sorted cells were examined across all samples, and a strong correlation was observed between cell number per subset and RNA yield. In the study, recently diagnosed type 1 diabetes patients and matched healthy donors were compared on the TCRB repertoires of their sorted circulating CD4+ T cell subsets. Study-wide findings and limitations: Naive, central memory and regulatory TCRB repertoires appeared to be more similar among patients than among healthy donors. Because cDNA was sequenced instead of genomic DNA, highly expressing activated cells could be over-represented, though the groups showed no difference in activation or CD3 levels. In all four CD4+ subsets, TCRB CDR3 length was moderately but significantly shorter in type 1 diabetes patients. Shorter templates might be favored by PCR, yet because patient and control samples were amplified and corrected together, any such skew would affect both groups equally. HLA sub-analyses involved small numbers of individuals, so any influence of HLA type on TCRB rearrangement remained unresolved. Fewer insertions and more nucleotide deletions at VDJ recombination sites were observed in patients with type 1 diabetes, implying thymic rearrangement abnormalities.

The entire amount of isolated RNA was reverse transcribed using the High Capacity cDNA Reverse Transcription Kit, so the sequenced TCRB transcripts were expressed ones. Naive, central memory and regulatory T cell samples underwent deep immunoSEQ sequencing, averaging about 3.57 million total reads per sample. Sorted cells were lysed in RLT buffer, and RNA was extracted using DNase-treated RNeasy Micro or Mini kits according to cell number. To prevent cross-contamination, each cell subset was processed individually, whereas patient and healthy donor samples were processed jointly. Using the immunoSEQ multiplex PCR, TCRB sequences were amplified from cDNA into 87-bp fragments spanning the CDR3 region. Sequencing of the amplicons was performed on the Illumina HiSeq platform. The authors' pipeline ran thus. Synthetic template baselines were used to correct PCR bias computationally, reads within Hamming distance 2 were collapsed together, and singletons that could not be merged were discarded. Reads were aligned against IMGT so that V, D and J genes, CDR3 length and insertions or deletions at six rearrangement sites could be assigned. Within each subset, clonotype counts were normalized to sorted cell number, and only after that were true diversity and Gini coefficients computed with the tcR R package. The overlap coefficient, calculated on TCRB nucleotide sequences, was used to quantify repertoire sharing. Out-of-frame TCRB sequences from naive cells were analyzed as a proxy for the pre-selection repertoire. What TCRdb holds here is the immuneACCESS table cut down to in-frame rearrangements. Part of the clones is not present; checked against another copy, under half of the missing clones reflect an unresolved V gene, and the others are unexplained. The V and J calls and clone size are taken from that table; D and trimming were inferred from the DNA. Here the sample has 900,000 or so clones; 17% occur a single time. 0.023% of the sample is taken by the ten largest.

Here V drops 3 bases and J drops 9 bases, and the junction holds 7 bases not matched to any gene. The CDR3, cysteine through phenylalanine, is 15 amino acids long. CDR3 DNA only is kept here, 45 bases in frame from base 1. According to the germline V gene, CDR1 reads KGHSH and CDR2 reads LQKENI. Each donor gave one peripheral blood draw, around 0.12 L on average, collected into heparinised tubes. Using a panel that included CD45RO, CCR7, CD25, CD127, CD95 and CD27, naive, central memory, regulatory and stem cell-like memory CD4+ T cells were sorted on a BD FACSAria II. Purity was above 95% for every sorted population. Right away, PBMCs were isolated by Lymphoprep density gradient centrifugation and were stained directly, with no culture step. Samples were stained and sorted in pairs, with one healthy donor and one patient per experiment, so that batch effects were minimized. In regard to this clone: Its target antigen remains unknown. No much larger clone is present one base from it, and per-base qualities are unavailable.

The V gene is TRBV18 and the J gene is TRBJ2-1; the central 11 bases match TRBD2. Sequenced material: naive CD4+ T cells from blood. Taken with the paper, the label for cell subset or site translates to: true naive CD4+ T cells. The TCR was taken from a woman aged 18-30 years in good health. The DNA reads TGTGCCAGCTCACCCTTAGCGGGAGGGCCAGGTGAGCAGTTCTTC. Its translation is CASSPLAGGPGEQFF.